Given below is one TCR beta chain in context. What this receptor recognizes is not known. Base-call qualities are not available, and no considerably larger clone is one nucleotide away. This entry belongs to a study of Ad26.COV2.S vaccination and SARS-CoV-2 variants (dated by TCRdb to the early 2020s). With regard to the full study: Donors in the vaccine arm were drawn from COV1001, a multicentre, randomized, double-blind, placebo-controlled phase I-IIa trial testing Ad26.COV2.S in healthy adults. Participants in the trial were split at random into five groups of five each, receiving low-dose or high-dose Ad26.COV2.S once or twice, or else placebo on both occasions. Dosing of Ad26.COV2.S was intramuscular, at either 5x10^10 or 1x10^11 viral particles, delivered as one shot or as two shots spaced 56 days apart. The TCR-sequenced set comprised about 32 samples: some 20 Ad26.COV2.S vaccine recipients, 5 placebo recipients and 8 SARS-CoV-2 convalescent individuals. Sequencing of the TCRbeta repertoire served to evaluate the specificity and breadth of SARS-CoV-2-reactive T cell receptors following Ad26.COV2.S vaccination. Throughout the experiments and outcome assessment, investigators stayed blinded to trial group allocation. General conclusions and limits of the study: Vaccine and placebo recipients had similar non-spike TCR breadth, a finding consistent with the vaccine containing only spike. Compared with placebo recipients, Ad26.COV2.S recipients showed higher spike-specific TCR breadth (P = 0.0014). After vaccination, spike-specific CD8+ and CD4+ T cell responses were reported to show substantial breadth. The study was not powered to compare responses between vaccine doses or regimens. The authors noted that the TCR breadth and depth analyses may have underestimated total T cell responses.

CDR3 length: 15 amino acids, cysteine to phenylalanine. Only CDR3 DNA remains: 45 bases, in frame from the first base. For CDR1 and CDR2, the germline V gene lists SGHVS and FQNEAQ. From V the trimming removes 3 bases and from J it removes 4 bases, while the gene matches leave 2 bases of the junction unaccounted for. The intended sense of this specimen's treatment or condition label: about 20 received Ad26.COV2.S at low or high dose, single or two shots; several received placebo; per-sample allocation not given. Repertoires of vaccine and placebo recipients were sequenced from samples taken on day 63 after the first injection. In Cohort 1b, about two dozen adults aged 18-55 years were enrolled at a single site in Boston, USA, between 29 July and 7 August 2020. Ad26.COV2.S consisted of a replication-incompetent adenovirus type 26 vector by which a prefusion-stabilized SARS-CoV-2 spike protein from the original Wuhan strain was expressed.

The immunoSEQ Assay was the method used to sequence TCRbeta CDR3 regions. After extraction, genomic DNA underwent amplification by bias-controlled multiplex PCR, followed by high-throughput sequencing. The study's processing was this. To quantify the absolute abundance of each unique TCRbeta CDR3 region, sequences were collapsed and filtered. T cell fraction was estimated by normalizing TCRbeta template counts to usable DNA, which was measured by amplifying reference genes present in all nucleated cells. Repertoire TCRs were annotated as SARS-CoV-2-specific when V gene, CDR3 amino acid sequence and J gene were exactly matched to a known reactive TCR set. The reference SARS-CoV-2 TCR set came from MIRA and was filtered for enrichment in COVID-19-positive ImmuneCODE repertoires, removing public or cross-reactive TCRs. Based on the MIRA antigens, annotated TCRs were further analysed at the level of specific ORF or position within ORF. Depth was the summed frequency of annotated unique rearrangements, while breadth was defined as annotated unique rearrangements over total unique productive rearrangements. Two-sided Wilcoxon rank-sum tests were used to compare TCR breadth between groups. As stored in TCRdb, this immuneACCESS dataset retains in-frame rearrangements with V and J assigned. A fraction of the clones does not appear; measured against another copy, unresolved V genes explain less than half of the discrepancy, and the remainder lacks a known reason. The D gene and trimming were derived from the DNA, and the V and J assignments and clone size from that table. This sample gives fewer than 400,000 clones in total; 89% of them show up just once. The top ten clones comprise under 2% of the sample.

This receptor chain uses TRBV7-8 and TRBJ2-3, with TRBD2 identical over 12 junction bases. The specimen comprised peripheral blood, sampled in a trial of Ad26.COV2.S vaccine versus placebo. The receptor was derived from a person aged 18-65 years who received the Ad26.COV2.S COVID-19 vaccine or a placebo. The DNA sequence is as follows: TGTGCCAGCAGCTTTCTAGCGGGAGGGCCAGATACGCAGTATTTT. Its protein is CASSFLAGGPDTQYF.